These T cell receptor beta chains were read from a single sample in a study of shared clonotypes between healthy human individuals. Only in-frame clones appear in the TCRdb table, and some are missing; sequencing was by immunoSEQ multiplex PCR. The sample has about 2.4 million clones, over 85% seen once. Material for sequencing was naive CD4+ T cells sorted from blood. These receptors originate from a man between 18 and 29 years old in good health. Each CDR3 is given with its conserved first and last residue. D genes are given only for firm matches. A row's size may be missing; if present it is once, few, many or a size class.

clone_size j_call d_call v_call cdr3_aa cdr3_nt
. TRBJ2-2 . TRBV6-1 CASSEGWVANTGELFF TGTGCCAGCAGTGAAGGATGGGTCGCGAACACCGGGGAGCTGTTTTTT
. TRBJ1-2 . TRBV18 CASSKTRTETIDYGYTF TGTGCCAGCTCTAAGACCCGGACAGAAACAATCGACTATGGCTACACCTTC
. TRBJ2-2 . TRBV12-5 CASGLDGLTTGELFF TGTGCTAGTGGTTTAGACGGACTGACGACCGGGGAGCTGTTTTTT
. TRBJ1-4 . TRBV5-4 CASSRSEGEKLFF TGTGCCAGCAGCCGGTCAGAGGGTGAAAAACTGTTTTTT
. TRBJ1-2 . TRBV28 CASSGRSVYGYTF TGTGCCAGCAGTGGGCGTTCGGTCTATGGCTACACCTTC
. TRBJ2-3 TRBD1 TRBV28 CASSRDRSTDTQYF TGTGCCAGCAGTCGGGACAGGAGCACAGATACGCAGTATTTT
. TRBJ1-2 . TRBV19 CASTKTGLNYGYTF TGTGCCAGTACCAAAACAGGGTTAAACTATGGCTACACCTTC
. TRBJ2-1 . TRBV4-1 CASSHIGGSYNEQFF TGCGCCAGCAGCCATATCGGGGGCTCCTACAATGAGCAGTTCTTC
. TRBJ1-1 . TRBV19 CASHLREGTEAFF TGTGCCAGCCACTTACGAGAGGGCACTGAAGCTTTCTTT
. TRBJ2-7 . TRBV19 CATMGVDYEQYF TGTGCCACCATGGGGGTCGACTACGAGCAGTACTTC
. TRBJ2-5 . TRBV7-9 CASSQKGETQYF TGTGCCAGCAGCCAAAAAGGGGAGACCCAGTACTTC
. TRBJ2-7 . TRBV18 CASSVASYEQYF TGTGCCAGCTCGGTTGCCTCCTACGAGCAGTACTTC
. TRBJ2-5 . TRBV23-1 CASIRGIQRETQYF TGCGCCAGCATACGGGGTATTCAACGGGAGACCCAGTACTTC
. TRBJ1-5 . TRBV30 CAWSRWGGNQPQHF TGTGCCTGGAGTAGGTGGGGGGGTAATCAGCCCCAGCATTTT
. TRBJ2-7 . TRBV2 CASSWDRRIDEQYF TGTGCCAGCAGTTGGGACCGGCGGATCGACGAGCAGTACTTC
. TRBJ1-2 . TRBV5-1 CASSPEQGFYGYTF TGCGCCAGCAGCCCCGAACAGGGATTCTATGGCTACACCTTC
. TRBJ1-4 . TRBV15 CATSRDQGEKLFF TGTGCCACCAGCAGAGATCAGGGTGAAAAACTGTTTTTT
few TRBJ1-3 . TRBV4-1 CASSQDWANTIYF TGCGCCAGCAGCCAAGATTGGGCAAACACCATATATTTT
. TRBJ2-1 TRBD1 TRBV5-1 CASSYRDRGGDEQFF TGCGCCAGCAGCTACCGGGACAGGGGCGGCGATGAGCAGTTCTTC
. TRBJ2-1 TRBD1 TRBV6-5 CASSGDRGGNEQFF TGTGCCAGCAGTGGGGACAGGGGTGGCAATGAGCAGTTCTTC
. TRBJ2-3 . TRBV7-9 CASSRSGGTDTQYF TGTGCCAGCAGCAGGTCAGGGGGCACAGATACGCAGTATTTT